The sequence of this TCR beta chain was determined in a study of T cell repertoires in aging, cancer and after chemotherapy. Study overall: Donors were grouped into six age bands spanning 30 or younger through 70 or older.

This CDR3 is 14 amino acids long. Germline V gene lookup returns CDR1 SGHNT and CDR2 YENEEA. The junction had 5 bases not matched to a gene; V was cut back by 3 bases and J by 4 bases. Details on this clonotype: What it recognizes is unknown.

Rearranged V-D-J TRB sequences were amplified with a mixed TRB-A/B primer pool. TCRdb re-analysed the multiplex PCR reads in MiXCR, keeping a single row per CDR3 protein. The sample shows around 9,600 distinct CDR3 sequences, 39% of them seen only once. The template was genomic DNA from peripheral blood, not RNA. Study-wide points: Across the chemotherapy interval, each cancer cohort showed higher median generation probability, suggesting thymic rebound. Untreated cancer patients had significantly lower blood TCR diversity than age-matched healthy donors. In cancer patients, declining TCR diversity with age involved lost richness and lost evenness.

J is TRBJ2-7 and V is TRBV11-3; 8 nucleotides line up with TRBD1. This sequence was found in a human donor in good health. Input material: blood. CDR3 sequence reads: CASSFRTGRYEQYF. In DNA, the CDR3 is TGTGCCAGCAGCTTCAGGACAGGGCGATACGAGCAGTACTTC. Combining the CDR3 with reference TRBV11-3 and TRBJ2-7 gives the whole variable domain EAGVVQSPRYKIIEKKQPVAFWCNPISGHNTLYWYLQNLGQGPELLIRYENEEAVDDSQLPKDRFSAERLKGVDSTLKIQPAELGDSAVYLCASSFRTGRYEQYFGPGTRLTVT.